Listed here are 6 T cell receptor beta chains from one sample, sequenced in a study of CD8 T cells in ankylosing spondylitis. TCRdb independently ran MiXCR on the 5' RACE reads; one entry per CDR3 protein. The data show under 250,000 distinct CDR3 sequences, about 10% seen once. The material sequenced was blood, either unsorted or a sorted T cell fraction (not recorded which). Receptors originate from a male donor with ankylosing spondylitis or in good health (not recorded which).

In its sample, this clonotype was seen many times. This chain joins TRBV11-2 and TRBJ2-1, with D perhaps matching TRBD1 (6 bases). The CDR3 has 14 residues. The V gene lost 1 base and the J gene lost 7 bases, with 11 bases spanning the gap. In germline, CDR1 is SGHAT, CDR2 FQNNGV. CDR3 coding DNA: TGTGCCAGCAGCTTAGTTCCCAGGGGAAATGAGCAGTTCTTC. Its translation: CASSLVPRGNEQFF.

About this clonotype: A single base separates this from a much larger clone, so it may be a read error. The V call is TRBV6-5, the J call TRBJ1-2; 9 bases map to TRBD1. Per germline, CDR1 MNHEY and CDR2 SVGAGI. The CDR3 runs to 15 residues. The CDR3 is CASSFTGGSNYGHTF. The CDR3 bases are TGTGCCAGCAGTTTTACAGGGGGCTCAAACTATGGCCACACCTTC.

V and J are TRBV6-1 and TRBJ2-1, with D hard to call. CDR1 is MNHNS, CDR2 SASEGT, per germline. The CDR3 sequence is 13 residues long. Trimming shortened V by 7 bases and J by 5 bases, and 12 bases separated the two germline ends. CDR3 bases: TGTGCCAGCATCACGAGATTCAACAATGAGCAGTTCTTC. Amino acids: CASITRFNNEQFF.

This clonotype was found a few times. The V call is TRBV7-9, the J call TRBJ2-5; perhaps D is TRBD1 or TRBD2 (5 bases each). CDR1 and CDR2 (germline): SEHNR, FQNEAQ (reference sequence). CDR3 length: 15 amino acids. The V gene lost 4 bases and the J gene lost 4 bases, with 16 bases spanning the gap. CDR3 DNA: TGTGCCAGCAGCTCCGCCGGGGACCTTTTAGAGACCCAGTACTTC. Its protein is CASSSAGDLLETQYF.

The chain recombines TRBV20-1 with TRBJ1-2, with 9 positions matching TRBD1. In germline, CDR1 is DFQATT, CDR2 SNEGSKA (reference sequence). There are 16 residues in the CDR3. After removal of 2 bases from V and 2 bases from J, the junction contained 9 bases not matched to a gene. Here the CDR3 reads CSARRDRDPRNYGYTF. CDR3 nucleotide sequence: TGCAGTGCTAGACGGGACAGGGACCCCAGGAACTATGGCTACACCTTC.

This clonotype was found a few times. The rearrangement links TRBV5-1 to TRBJ2-1, with TRBD2 matching over 10 bases. The CDR3 runs to 15 residues. Germline values: CDR1 SGHRS, CDR2 YFSETQ. V trimming: 4 bases; J trimming: 5 bases; junction bases outside the gene matches: 6. The CDR3 region is CASSPTSGKNNEQFF. The CDR3 nucleotides are TGCGCCAGCAGCCCAACTAGCGGGAAAAACAATGAGCAGTTCTTC.